These T cell receptor beta chains were read from a single sample in a study of control samples from healthy donors and cancer patients. Data came from immunoSEQ multiplex PCR; TCRdb stores just in-frame clones and leaves some out. This table has roughly 100,000 clones, approximately 89% appearing once. Sequencing was carried out using blood. All receptors come from a woman aged 25 to 39 in good health. Both conserved end residues are part of each CDR3. D genes are given only for firm matches. Clone size is shown for a subset of rows, as once, few, many or a class of expanded clone.

J gene: TRBJ1-1; CDR3 length: 11; V gene: TRBV21-1; D gene: NA; clone size: NA; CDR3 DNA: TGTGCCAGATACAGGGTTACTGAAGCTTTCTTT; CDR3 protein: CARYRVTEAFF
J gene: TRBJ1-4; CDR3 length: 15; V gene: TRBV5-4; D gene: NA; clone size: NA; CDR3 DNA: TGTGCCAGCAGCTTAAGGGACGGGGCTAACGAAAAACTGTTTTTT; CDR3 protein: CASSLRDGANEKLFF
J gene: TRBJ2-4; CDR3 length: 16; V gene: TRBV5-4; D gene: NA; clone size: NA; CDR3 DNA: TGTGCCAGCAGCAAGAATCCAGAACTAGCCAAAAACATTCAGTACTTC; CDR3 protein: CASSKNPELAKNIQYF
J gene: TRBJ2-7; CDR3 length: 16; V gene: TRBV7-8; D gene: TRBD1; clone size: NA; CDR3 DNA: TGTGCCAGCAGCTTAGGGGGACAGGACGCCTCCTACGAGCAGTACTTC; CDR3 protein: CASSLGGQDASYEQYF
J gene: TRBJ2-7; CDR3 length: 13; V gene: TRBV5-1; D gene: TRBD1; clone size: NA; CDR3 DNA: TGCGCCAGCTCCGGGACAGAGACCTACGAGCAGTACTTC; CDR3 protein: CASSGTETYEQYF
J gene: TRBJ1-2; CDR3 length: 15; V gene: TRBV9; D gene: TRBD1; clone size: NA; CDR3 DNA: TGTGCCAGCAGCGTTGGGACAGGCTCTAACTATGGCTACACCTTC; CDR3 protein: CASSVGTGSNYGYTF
J gene: TRBJ2-5; CDR3 length: 13; V gene: TRBV7-3; D gene: NA; clone size: NA; CDR3 DNA: TGTGCCAGCAGCTTACACGGGGATAGGACCCAGTACTTC; CDR3 protein: CASSLHGDRTQYF
J gene: TRBJ2-4; CDR3 length: 18; V gene: TRBV4-1; D gene: TRBD1; clone size: once; CDR3 DNA: TGCGCCAGCAGCCGATCCCCTGACAGGGGGCTAGCCAAAAACATTCAGTACTTC; CDR3 protein: CASSRSPDRGLAKNIQYF
J gene: TRBJ1-1; CDR3 length: 15; V gene: TRBV5-1; D gene: NA; clone size: NA; CDR3 DNA: TGCGCCAGCAGCTTTCGGACAGCGCGGAACACTGAAGCTTTCTTT; CDR3 protein: CASSFRTARNTEAFF
J gene: TRBJ2-7; CDR3 length: 13; V gene: TRBV27; D gene: NA; clone size: NA; CDR3 DNA: TGTGCCAGCGGGCTCCGGGGAACCTACGAGCAGTACTTC; CDR3 protein: CASGLRGTYEQYF
J gene: TRBJ1-4; CDR3 length: 19; V gene: TRBV9; D gene: NA; clone size: NA; CDR3 DNA: TGTGCCAGCAGCGTAGATATGGTGAGGACCGAACTGCCTAATGAAAAACTGTTTTTT; CDR3 protein: CASSVDMVRTELPNEKLFF
J gene: TRBJ1-2; CDR3 length: 19; V gene: TRBV18; D gene: TRBD1; clone size: NA; CDR3 DNA: TGTGCCAGCTCACCAGCCCCCGGGACAGGGGGCAGAATGGGTAACGGCTACACCTTC; CDR3 protein: CASSPAPGTGGRMGNGYTF
J gene: TRBJ2-2; CDR3 length: 17; V gene: TRBV10-3; D gene: TRBD2; clone size: NA; CDR3 DNA: TGTGCCATACCTGCCAGGGGGACTAGCGGGAACACCGGGGAGCTGTTTTTT; CDR3 protein: CAIPARGTSGNTGELFF
J gene: TRBJ2-7; CDR3 length: 14; V gene: TRBV6-5; D gene: TRBD1; clone size: NA; CDR3 DNA: TGTGCCAGCAGTTCTCCGGGACAGACAGGCGAGCAGTACTTC; CDR3 protein: CASSSPGQTGEQYF
J gene: TRBJ1-1; CDR3 length: 13; V gene: TRBV6-1; D gene: NA; clone size: once; CDR3 DNA: TGTGCCAGCAGTGAAACCAGAAACACTGAAGCTTTCTTT; CDR3 protein: CASSETRNTEAFF
J gene: TRBJ2-2; CDR3 length: 15; V gene: TRBV7-8; D gene: TRBD1; clone size: NA; CDR3 DNA: TGTGCCAGCAGCCCCCGGGGACAGGGAACCGGGGAGCTGTTTTTT; CDR3 protein: CASSPRGQGTGELFF
J gene: TRBJ2-3; CDR3 length: 14; V gene: TRBV20-1; D gene: NA; clone size: NA; CDR3 DNA: TGCAGTGCTAGTAGGGGTGAAGCGACAGATACGCAGTATTTT; CDR3 protein: CSASRGEATDTQYF
J gene: TRBJ2-7; CDR3 length: 14; V gene: TRBV27; D gene: TRBD1; clone size: NA; CDR3 DNA: TGTGCCAGCAGTAACCCCGGGACAGGGCACGAGCAGTACTTC; CDR3 protein: CASSNPGTGHEQYF
J gene: TRBJ1-3; CDR3 length: 14; V gene: TRBV6-1; D gene: NA; clone size: NA; CDR3 DNA: TGTGCCAGCAGTGACAGTAGATCTGGAAACACCATATATTTT; CDR3 protein: CASSDSRSGNTIYF
J gene: TRBJ2-2; CDR3 length: 14; V gene: TRBV15; D gene: NA; clone size: once; CDR3 DNA: TGTGCCACCAGCAGGACAGGGAACACCGGGGAGCTGTTTTTT; CDR3 protein: CATSRTGNTGELFF
J gene: TRBJ1-5; CDR3 length: 13; V gene: TRBV2; D gene: NA; clone size: NA; CDR3 DNA: TGTGCCAGCAGTTATGACACCTATCAGCCCCAGCATTTT; CDR3 protein: CASSYDTYQPQHF
J gene: TRBJ2-7; CDR3 length: 13; V gene: TRBV6-1; D gene: NA; clone size: NA; CDR3 DNA: TGTGCCAGCAGTGAAGGTGGCACCTACGAGCAGTACTTC; CDR3 protein: CASSEGGTYEQYF
J gene: TRBJ2-7; CDR3 length: 15; V gene: TRBV7-9; D gene: TRBD1; clone size: once; CDR3 DNA: TGTGCCAGCAGCTTAACTCGGACAGGGGTTCACGAGCAGTACTTC; CDR3 protein: CASSLTRTGVHEQYF
J gene: TRBJ2-1; CDR3 length: 16; V gene: TRBV11-2; D gene: NA; clone size: NA; CDR3 DNA: TGTGCCAGCGGCTTACCCCAGAGAGGGGTATACAATGAGCAGTTCTTC; CDR3 protein: CASGLPQRGVYNEQFF